This passage covers 16 T cell receptor beta chains from one sample sequenced in a study of blood T cell repertoires in COVID-19. Some clones are missing from TCRdb's copy, which holds only in-frame ones; the method was immunoSEQ multiplex PCR. In the table there are some 270,000 clones, about 88% of which are singletons. The sample taken for sequencing was peripheral blood. The receptors shown here come from a woman between 40 and 55 years old who had recovered from COVID-19.

On this clone itself: At one end, the junction sequence differs from germline, possibly due to a read error. V and J are TRBV11-2 and TRBJ1-6; D ambiguous. This CDR3 contains 13 residues. From germline, CDR1 is SGHAT and CDR2 FQNNGV. CDR3 sequence: CASRFIRDSPLHF. CDR3 coding DNA: TGTGCCAGCCGCTTTATACGAGATTCACCCCTCCACTTT.

V and J are TRBV19 and TRBJ1-1, with D tentatively TRBD1 (6 bases). The CDR3 extends over 15 amino acids. The germline CDR1 and CDR2 sequences are LNHDA and SQIVND (reference sequence). V lost 3 bases and J lost 6, with 17 bases in between. CDR3: CASSMGGPRSAEAFF. The CDR3 bases are TGTGCCAGTAGTATGGGGGGGCCAAGAAGCGCTGAAGCTTTCTTT.

CDR3 sequence (DNA): TGTGCCAGCAGCTTAGGGGCTAGCGGAGAAGAGACCCAGTACTTC. The encoded protein is CASSLGASGEETQYF. The chain employs TRBV7-9 and TRBJ2-5; TRBD2 matches 7 bases. The CDR3 is 15 residues long. The junction had 5 bases not matched to a gene; V was cut back by 1 base and J by 3 bases. Germline V CDR1 and CDR2: SEHNR, FQNEAQ (reference sequence).

V is TRBV6-6 and J is TRBJ2-7; possibly TRBD2 for D (5 bases). This CDR3 contains 15 residues. CDR1 and CDR2 (germline): MNHNY, SVGAGI (reference sequence). V was cut by 6 bases and J by 0 bases, with 15 bases left in between. DNA for the CDR3: TGTGCCAGCAGCGACGGGGAGATATCCTCCTACGAGCAGTACTTC. This encodes CASSDGEISSYEQYF.

V is TRBV5-6 and J is TRBJ1-1; the D gene is possibly TRBD1 (6 bases). In germline, CDR1 is SGHDT, CDR2 YYEEEE. The V end was cut by 4 bases, the J end by 4 bases, with 17 bases between. The CDR3 runs 15 residues. The CDR3 DNA sequence: TGTGCCAGCAGCGCGATTCCAGGGGTTGGCACTGAAGCTTTCTTT. Amino acids: CASSAIPGVGTEAFF.

The V gene is TRBV5-1, the J gene TRBJ1-1; a possible D gene is TRBD1 (6 bases). This CDR3 comprises 14 residues. Trimming stripped 4 bases from V and 1 base from J, with 11 bases between. CDR1 and CDR2 from the germline V gene are SGHRS and YFSETQ. CDR3 coding DNA: TGCGCCAGCAGCAGGCCGGGACAGAACACTGAAGCTTTCTTT. It translates to CASSRPGQNTEAFF.

The rearrangement uses TRBV11-3 and TRBJ2-5; 11 bases are shared with TRBD1. Germline V gene lookup returns CDR1 SGHNT and CDR2 YENEEA. The CDR3 totals 17 residues. J gave up 1 base and V 5 bases, and 9 bases lay outside the gene matches. This chain's CDR3 is CASSAGSGTGGQETQYF. The CDR3 bases are TGTGCCAGCAGCGCCGGATCCGGGACAGGGGGCCAAGAGACCCAGTACTTC. Full variable domain (remainder filled in from reference TRBV11-3 and TRBJ2-5): EAGVVQSPRYKIIEKKQPVAFWCNPISGHNTLYWYLQNLGQGPELLIRYENEEAVDDSQLPKDRFSAERLKGVDSTLKIQPAELGDSAVYLCASSAGSGTGGQETQYFGPGTRLLVL.

The chain has TRBV3-1 (or the pseudogene TRBV3-2) and TRBJ1-2; D not resolved. The CDR3 is 13 amino acids. From germline, CDR1 is LGHDT and CDR2 YNNKEL (reference sequence). Trimming stripped 0 bases from V and 10 bases from J, with 12 bases between. CDR3 residues: CASSQDFQTLYTF. The CDR3 DNA reads TGTGCCAGCAGCCAAGATTTCCAGACACTCTACACCTTC.

The J gene is TRBJ2-2, the V gene TRBV13; TRBD2 aligns across 8 bases. This CDR3 has 13 amino acids. CDR1 is PRHDT, CDR2 FYEKMQ, per germline (reference sequence). V shed 7 bases and J 7 bases; nucleotides not matched to a gene: 5. This CDR3 is CASTTTSDGELFF. The CDR3 bases are TGTGCCAGCACCACGACTAGCGACGGGGAGCTGTTTTTT.

The J gene is TRBJ2-1, the V gene TRBV5-6; TRBD1 is a possible D gene (6 bases). Trimming took off 3 bases at V and 7 bases at J, with 17 bases between the two ends. This CDR3 has 15 residues. Germline CDR1 and CDR2: SGHDT and YYEEEE. The CDR3 sequence is CASSSPDRSWNEQFF. CDR3 bases: TGTGCCAGCAGCTCACCGGACAGATCTTGGAATGAGCAGTTCTTC.

The CDR3 loop reads CASSYENSGRTNEKLFF. For the CDR3, the DNA is TGTGCCAGCAGTTACGAGAATTCTGGGAGAACTAATGAAAAACTGTTTTTT. The gene calls are TRBV6-2 or TRBV6-3 and TRBJ1-4; D is uncertain. The V end lost 2 bases, the J end lost 1 base, and 14 bases lay between the germline ends. This CDR3 region has 17 residues. Germline V gene data show CDR1 as MNHEY and CDR2 as SVGEGT.

The rearrangement joins TRBV4-1 to TRBJ1-6, with D uncertain. CDR1 MGHRA and CDR2 YSYEKL come from the germline V gene. The CDR3 extends over 18 amino acids. V dropped 0 bases and J dropped 5 bases, with 17 bases sitting between them. CDR3 nucleotide sequence: TGCGCCAGCAGCCAAGAAGTTTTAAGGAGCGCTAATAATTCACCCCTCCACTTT. This translates into CASSQEVLRSANNSPLHF.

V and J are TRBV18 and TRBJ2-2; TRBD2 agrees at 13 bases. The CDR3 totals 14 residues. Germline V lookup: CDR1 KGHSH, CDR2 LQKENI. V trimming: 6 bases; J trimming: 5 bases; junction bases outside the gene matches: 0. The CDR3 protein is CASSGLAGTGELFF. CDR3 in DNA: TGTGCCAGCTCGGGACTAGCGGGGACCGGGGAGCTGTTTTTT.

The V call is TRBV5-1, the J call TRBJ1-6; 7 bases line up with TRBD1. This CDR3 is 14 amino acids long. With 4 bases clipped from V and 12 bases from J, the junction kept 10 bases outside the gene matches. Germline V gene sequence: CDR1 SGHRS, CDR2 YFSETQ. CDR3 amino acids: CASSPGTAAEPLHF. As DNA, the CDR3 is TGCGCCAGCAGCCCCGGGACAGCGGCAGAACCCCTCCACTTT.

This clone was seen once. This chain links TRBV19 with TRBJ1-5; 8 bases align to TRBD1. Trimming took 3 bases from V and 11 from J; bases not matched to a gene: 18. There are 17 residues in the CDR3. Germline V CDR1 and CDR2: LNHDA, SQIVND (reference sequence). This CDR3 reads CASSIYPGTGPLKAQHF. The DNA for the CDR3 is TGTGCCAGTAGTATTTATCCTGGGACAGGCCCGTTGAAAGCCCAGCATTTT.

The J gene is TRBJ1-5, the V gene TRBV30; tentative D call: TRBD1 (5 bases). V was pared by 0 bases and J by 16 bases, with 19 bases between. The CDR3 is 13 residues long. Germline CDR1 and CDR2: GTSNPN and SVGIG (reference sequence). CDR3 residues: CAWSVKAGVVLHF. CDR3 DNA sequence: TGTGCCTGGAGTGTAAAAGCGGGGGTTGTATTACATTTT.